The 23 T cell receptor beta chains listed next were all sequenced from one sample in a study of shared clonotypes between healthy human individuals. Naive CD8 populations comprised CD45RO-negative cells positively selected for CCR7, excluding terminally differentiated effector memory CD45RA+ cells. The data were produced by immunoSEQ multiplex PCR, yet TCRdb's version contains in-frame clones alone and is incomplete. The data contain some 2.1 million clones, 80% to 95% of them seen just once; the ten biggest clones take up over 1.5%. The sequenced material came from naive CD8+ T cells from PBMCs. The receptors shown here come from a man between 18 and 29 years old in good health. Some clones in this sample may be carry-over from other donors' samples.

Comments on this clone: Within the sample, other DNA sequences also encode this same CDR3. The V call is TRBV7-8, the J call TRBJ2-7; D might be TRBD1 (5 bases). Germline assignment: CDR1 SGHVS and CDR2 FQNEAQ. The CDR3 length is 13 residues. V was cut by 4 bases and J by 4 bases, with 11 bases left in between. The CDR3 nucleotides read TGTGCCAGCAGCTCTGGACACAATTACGAGCAGTACTTC. Amino acid sequence: CASSSGHNYEQYF.

The gene calls are TRBV7-9 and TRBJ2-4; D is ambiguous. V lost 5 bases and J 0 bases, leaving 8 bases between the germline ends. This CDR3 has 14 residues. Germline-derived CDR1 and CDR2 are SEHNR and FQNEAQ (reference sequence). The CDR3 coding sequence is TGTGCCAGCAGCCCATGGGTAGCCAAAAACATTCAGTACTTC. Protein sequence: CASSPWVAKNIQYF.

This clone was recorded only once. The rearrangement uses TRBV27 and TRBJ2-1, with TRBD1 matching over 9 bases. CDR3 size: 14 residues. Trimming at V came to 4 bases and at J to 7 bases, leaving 5 bases not matched to a gene. Germline loops: CDR1 MNHEY, CDR2 SMNVEV (reference sequence). Here the CDR3 reads CASSSDRGINEQFF. Here the CDR3 DNA reads TGTGCCAGCAGTTCTGACAGGGGGATTAATGAGCAGTTCTTC.

The chain couples TRBV29-1 to TRBJ2-7; the D call may be TRBD1 or TRBD2 (5 bases each). Trimming took off 6 bases at V and 4 bases at J, with 13 bases between the two ends. CDR1 SQVTM and CDR2 ANQGSEA come from the germline V gene. The CDR3 consists of 12 residues. Written as DNA, the CDR3 is TGCAGCGTGGGGACGGAGATTTACGAGCAGTACTTC. It is translated as CSVGTEIYEQYF.

The V and J genes are TRBV4-3 and TRBJ2-1; TRBD2 might be the D (5 bases). V was trimmed by 3 bases and J by 0 bases, leaving 12 bases between them. The CDR3 covers 16 residues. The germline V gene has CDR1 LGHNA and CDR2 YSLEER. The CDR3 region has the DNA TGCGCCAGCAGCCATTGGGGTGGGAGCTCCTACAATGAGCAGTTCTTC. Translating it yields CASSHWGGSSYNEQFF.

V is TRBV28 and J is TRBJ2-7; D gene unclear. The CDR3 consists of 14 residues. CDR1 and CDR2 from the germline V gene are MDHEN and SYDVKM. Trimming removed 1 base at V and 3 bases at J, with 10 bases between. Here the CDR3 reads CASSLFPIIYEQYF. The CDR3 DNA reads as TGTGCCAGCAGTTTATTCCCGATCATCTACGAGCAGTACTTC.

In nucleotides, the CDR3 is TGTGCCACCAGCAGAGATTCCCTTTCTCCCCGCACAGATACGCAGTATTTT. Amino acids: CATSRDSLSPRTDTQYF. The rearrangement links TRBV15 to TRBJ2-3, with D unresolved. The V and J ends lost 0 bases and 1 base respectively, with 14 bases between them. Germline V gives CDR1 LNHNV, CDR2 YYDKDF (reference sequence). This CDR3 is 17 amino acids long.

On this clone itself: Other DNA sequences within the sample encode an identical CDR3. The genes are TRBV5-1 and TRBJ1-1; D might be TRBD1 (6 bases). CDR3 length: 13 residues. Deletions cut 2 bases from V and 5 bases from J, with 10 bases between. The germline V gene has CDR1 SGHRS and CDR2 YFSETQ. The CDR3 spells CASSFGGGTEAFF. In DNA form, the CDR3 reads TGCGCCAGCAGCTTTGGAGGGGGGACTGAAGCTTTCTTT.

This chain links TRBV25-1 with TRBJ2-5, with D possibly being TRBD2 (6 bases). Trimming pared 4 bases from V and 1 base from J, leaving 7 bases between. Germline V CDR1 and CDR2: MGHDK, SYGVNS. The CDR3 length is 13 residues. The CDR3 sequence: CASSVGGQETQYF. CDR3 sequence (DNA): TGTGCCAGCAGTGTGGGGGGCCAAGAGACCCAGTACTTC.

The chain is built from TRBV19 and TRBJ1-2; 7 nucleotides line up with TRBD1. The germline gives CDR1 LNHDA, CDR2 SQIVND (reference sequence). V lost 10 bases, J lost 3 bases, and 11 bases stayed unmatched. The CDR3 extends over 14 amino acids. Written as DNA, the CDR3 is TGTGCCATCAAGGGGGCAGGGCCGTACTATGGCTACACCTTC. It translates to CAIKGAGPYYGYTF. Complete variable domain (other parts from reference TRBV19 and TRBJ1-2): DGGITQSPKYLFRKEGQNVTLSCEQNLNHDAMYWYRQDPGQGLRLIYYSQIVNDFQKGDIAEGYSVSREKKESFPLTVTSAQKNPTAFYLCAIKGAGPYYGYTFGSGTRLTVV.

The gene calls are TRBV28 and TRBJ1-2; D unresolved. CDR3 length equals 14 residues. V lost 7 bases to trimming and J lost 0 bases, with 12 bases between them. Per the germline V gene, CDR1 is MDHEN and CDR2 is SYDVKM. This chain's CDR3 is CASTPTAANYGYTF. The CDR3 coding sequence is TGTGCCAGCACCCCCACCGCAGCTAACTATGGCTACACCTTC.

This clone turned up a few times. The chain couples TRBV19 to TRBJ2-7; the match to TRBD1 covers 12 bases. Per germline, CDR1 LNHDA and CDR2 SQIVND (reference sequence). The CDR3 has 15 amino acids. V gave up 6 bases and J gave up 5 bases; unmatched junction bases: 8. This CDR3 reads CASSLRDRGRDEQYF. CDR3 bases: TGTGCCAGTAGCCTCCGGGACAGGGGGCGCGACGAGCAGTACTTC.

The V call is TRBV5-1, the J call TRBJ2-7; perhaps TRBD2 as D (5 bases). V was cut by 0 bases and J by 3 bases, with 10 bases left in between. Germline CDR1 is SGHRS and CDR2 is YFSETQ. This CDR3 comprises 14 residues. The CDR3, as DNA: TGCGCCAGCAGCTTGGGTCCCGGGGACTACGAGCAGTACTTC. Encoded protein: CASSLGPGDYEQYF.

The chain links TRBV14 to TRBJ2-1; 8 bases match TRBD1. J was trimmed by 3 bases and V by 1 base; bases with no gene match: 11. The CDR3 has 18 amino acids. From germline, CDR1 is SGHDN and CDR2 FVKESK. The CDR3 reads CASSQGYPDRGLYNEQFF. The CDR3 nucleotides read TGTGCCAGCAGCCAAGGGTATCCCGACAGGGGCCTCTACAATGAGCAGTTCTTC. Variable domain in full (rest from reference TRBV14 and TRBJ2-1): EAGVTQFPSHSVIEKGQTVTLRCDPISGHDNLYWYRRVMGKEIKFLLHFVKESKQDESGMPNNRFLAERTGGTYSTLKVQPAELEDSGVYFCASSQGYPDRGLYNEQFFGPGTRLTVL.

This clone was detected only once. V and J are TRBV11-2 and TRBJ2-1; 7 nucleotides match TRBD2. Trimming removed 0 bases from V and 8 bases from J; junction bases left unmatched: 7. Germline CDR1 SGHAT, CDR2 FQNNGV. The CDR3 runs 15 residues. As DNA, the CDR3 is TGTGCCAGCAGCTTAGATCCTAGCGGACACCATGAGCAGTTCTTC. It yields the protein CASSLDPSGHHEQFF.

This chain joins TRBV9 and TRBJ2-3; 8 nucleotides match TRBD1. From germline, CDR1 is SGDLS and CDR2 YYNGEE. The CDR3 is 16 amino acids. The ends lost 2 bases at V and 0 bases at J; junction bases unmatched: 5. Written as DNA, the CDR3 is TGTGCCAGCAGCGTGACCCACAGGGGGAGCACAGATACGCAGTATTTT. This gives the protein CASSVTHRGSTDTQYF.

The chain recombines TRBV11-2 with TRBJ2-7; 7 bases agree with TRBD2. The CDR3 covers 15 residues. Germline V lookup: CDR1 SGHAT, CDR2 FQNNGV. V lost 2 bases, J lost 3 bases, and 7 bases stayed unmatched. Here the CDR3 reads CASSLITSDYYEQYF. The CDR3 DNA sequence: TGTGCCAGCAGCTTAATAACTAGCGACTACTACGAGCAGTACTTC.

The V call is TRBV6-5, the J call TRBJ2-7, with D perhaps assigned TRBD1 or TRBD2 (6 bases each). Trimming removed 2 bases from V and 3 bases from J, with 14 bases in between. The V gene's germline CDR1 is MNHEY and CDR2 SVGAGI. CDR3 length: 15 residues. The CDR3 reads CASSYLGGAGYEQYF. As DNA, the CDR3 is TGTGCCAGCAGTTACCTGGGGGGCGCAGGCTACGAGCAGTACTTC.

The gene calls are TRBV27 and TRBJ2-7, with D perhaps TRBD1 (5 bases). The germline V and J ends were trimmed by 2 bases and 5 bases, with 13 bases remaining between them. CDR1 and CDR2 (germline): MNHEY, SMNVEV (reference sequence). The CDR3 has 14 residues. In nucleotides, the CDR3 is TGTGCCAGCAGTTTAAGCAGGGTAGGAAACGAGCAGTACTTC. Amino acid sequence: CASSLSRVGNEQYF.

Remarks on this clone: An end of the junction differs from the germline gene, which may be a read error. The chain is built from TRBV5-1 and TRBJ2-1, with D perhaps TRBD1 (7 bases). This CDR3 spans 14 amino acids. The germline CDR1 and CDR2 sequences are SGHRS and YFSETQ. CDR3 bases: TGTGCCAGCAGCTTGGAGGGGGCAAGCCCCGAGCAGTTCTTC. As protein: CASSLEGASPEQFF. The full variable domain, with the rest looked up from reference TRBV5-1 and TRBJ2-1, is KAGVTQTPRYLIKTRGQQVTLSCSPISGHRSVSWYQQTPGQGLQFLFEYFSETQRNKGNFPGRFSGRQFSNSRSEMNVSTLELGDSALYLCASSLEGASPEQFFGPGTRLTVL.

The chain carries TRBV7-6 and TRBJ2-5, with 8 bases fitting TRBD2. Trimming cost V 4 bases and J 10 bases; bases outside gene matches: 17. The CDR3 loop spans 16 amino acids. Per the germline V gene, CDR1 is SGHVS and CDR2 is FNYEAQ. The CDR3 spells CASSYALAGGAGDQYF. CDR3 nucleotides: TGTGCCAGCAGCTATGCTTTGGCGGGAGGCGCCGGGGACCAGTACTTC.

The rearrangement joins TRBV6-4 to TRBJ1-5; D may be TRBD1 (6 bases). Germline V gene data show CDR1 as MRHNA and CDR2 as SNTAGT. Trimming removed 2 bases from V and 1 base from J, with 12 bases in between. The CDR3 consists of 16 residues. The CDR3 nucleotides read TGTGCCAGCAGTGACCTAGACAGGTGGAGCAATCAGCCCCAGCATTTT. Protein: CASSDLDRWSNQPQHF.

CDR3 sequence: CASSDSTGPSSGYTF. CDR3 bases: TGCGCCAGCAGTGACTCGACAGGGCCCTCAAGTGGCTACACCTTC. The chain combines TRBV10-2 with TRBJ1-2; TRBD1 aligns across 7 bases. Per the germline V gene, CDR1 is WSHSY and CDR2 is SAAADI. The CDR3 contains 15 residues. The V gene end was trimmed by 3 bases and the J gene end by 7 bases; junction bases not matched to a gene: 11.